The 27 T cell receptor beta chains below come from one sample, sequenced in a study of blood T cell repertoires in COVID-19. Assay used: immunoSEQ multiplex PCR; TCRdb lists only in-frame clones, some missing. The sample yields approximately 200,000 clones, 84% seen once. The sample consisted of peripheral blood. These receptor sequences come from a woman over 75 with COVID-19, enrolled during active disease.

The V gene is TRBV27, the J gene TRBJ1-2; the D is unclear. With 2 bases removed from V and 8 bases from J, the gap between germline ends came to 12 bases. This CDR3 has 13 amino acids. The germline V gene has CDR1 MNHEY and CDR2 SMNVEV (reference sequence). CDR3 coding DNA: TGTGCCAGCAGTTTAGCCGCTGGGCTGGGCTACACCTTC. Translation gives CASSLAAGLGYTF.

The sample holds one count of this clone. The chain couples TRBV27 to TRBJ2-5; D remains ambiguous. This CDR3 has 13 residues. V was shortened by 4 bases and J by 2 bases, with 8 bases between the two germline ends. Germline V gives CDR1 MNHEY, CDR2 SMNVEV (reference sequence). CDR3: CASSSALQETQYF. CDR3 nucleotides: TGTGCCAGCAGTTCAGCACTACAAGAGACCCAGTACTTC.

CDR3 nucleotide sequence: TGTGCCAGCAGCGTAGCTCAGGCAGGGGGTAGCGGGGAGCTGTTTTTT. Encoded protein: CASSVAQAGGSGELFF. This chain connects TRBV9 to TRBJ2-2; 7 nucleotides align to TRBD1. The CDR3 contains 16 residues. Germline V lookup: CDR1 SGDLS, CDR2 YYNGEE. With 0 bases clipped from V and 7 bases from J, the junction kept 9 bases outside the gene matches. Based on the CDR3 plus reference TRBV9 and TRBJ2-2, the full variable domain is DSGVTQTPKHLITATGQRVTLRCSPRSGDLSVYWYQQSLDQGLQFLIQYYNGEERAKGNILERFSAQQFPDLHSELNLSSLELGDSALYFCASSVAQAGGSGELFFGEGSRLTVL.

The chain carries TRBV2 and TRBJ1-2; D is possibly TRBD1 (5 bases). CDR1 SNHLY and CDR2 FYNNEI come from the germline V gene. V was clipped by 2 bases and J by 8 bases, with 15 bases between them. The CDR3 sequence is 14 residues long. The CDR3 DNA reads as TGTGCCAGCAGTGAATATGGGCAGGGTGGGGGCTACACCTTC. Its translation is CASSEYGQGGGYTF.

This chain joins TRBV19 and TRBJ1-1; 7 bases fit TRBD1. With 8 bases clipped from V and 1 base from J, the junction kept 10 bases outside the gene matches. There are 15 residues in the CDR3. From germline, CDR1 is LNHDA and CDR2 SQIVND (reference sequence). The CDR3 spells CASGPRGTPNTEAFF. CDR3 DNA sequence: TGTGCCAGTGGCCCCAGGGGGACACCGAACACTGAAGCTTTCTTT.

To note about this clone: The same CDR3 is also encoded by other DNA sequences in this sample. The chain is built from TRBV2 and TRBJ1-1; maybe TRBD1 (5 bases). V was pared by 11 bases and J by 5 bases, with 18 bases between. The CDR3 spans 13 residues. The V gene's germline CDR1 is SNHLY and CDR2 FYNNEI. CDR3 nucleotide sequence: TGTGCCTGGGGGAGAGGGCGGGGGACTGAAGCTTTCTTT. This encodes CAWGRGRGTEAFF.

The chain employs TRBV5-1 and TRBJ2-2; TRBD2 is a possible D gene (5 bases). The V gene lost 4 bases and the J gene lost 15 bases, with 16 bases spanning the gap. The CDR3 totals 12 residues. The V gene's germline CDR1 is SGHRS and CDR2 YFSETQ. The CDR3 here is CASSPPTGWLFF. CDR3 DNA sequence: TGCGCCAGCAGCCCCCCCACGGGGTGGTTGTTTTTT.

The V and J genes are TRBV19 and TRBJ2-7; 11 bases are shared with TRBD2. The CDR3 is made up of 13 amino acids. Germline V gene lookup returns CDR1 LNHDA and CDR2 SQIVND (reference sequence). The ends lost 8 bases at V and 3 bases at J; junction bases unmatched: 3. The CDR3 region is CASAGTSGYEQYF. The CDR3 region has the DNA TGTGCCAGTGCCGGGACTAGCGGCTACGAGCAGTACTTC. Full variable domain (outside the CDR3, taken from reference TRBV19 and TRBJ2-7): DGGITQSPKYLFRKEGQNVTLSCEQNLNHDAMYWYRQDPGQGLRLIYYSQIVNDFQKGDIAEGYSVSREKKESFPLTVTSAQKNPTAFYLCASAGTSGYEQYFGPGTRLTVT.

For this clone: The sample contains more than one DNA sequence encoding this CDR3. The CDR3 sequence is CASSLAGAGTDTQYF. Written as DNA, the CDR3 is TGTGCCAGCAGTTTAGCGGGAGCCGGGACAGATACGCAGTATTTT. The J gene is TRBJ2-3, the V gene TRBV28; 7 bases are a match to TRBD2. Looked up from germline, CDR1 is MDHEN and CDR2 is SYDVKM. V gave up 2 bases and J gave up 3 bases; unmatched junction bases: 5. CDR3 length equals 15 residues.

CDR3 bases: TGTGCCAGCAGCGTAGCGGCTAGCGGGAGAAGTGAGCAGTTCTTC. This translates into CASSVAASGRSEQFF. The rearrangement links TRBV9 to TRBJ2-1; 10 bases line up with TRBD2. The CDR3 is 15 residues long. V lost 0 bases to trimming and J lost 9 bases; unmatched junction nucleotides: 6. The germline gives CDR1 SGDLS, CDR2 YYNGEE.

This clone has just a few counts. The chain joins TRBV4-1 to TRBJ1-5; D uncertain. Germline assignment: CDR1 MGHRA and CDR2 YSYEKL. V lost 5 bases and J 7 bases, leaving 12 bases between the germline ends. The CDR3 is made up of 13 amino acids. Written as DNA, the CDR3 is TGCGCCAGCAGCTCCCTCGAGGGCCAGCCCCAGCATTTT. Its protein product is CASSSLEGQPQHF.

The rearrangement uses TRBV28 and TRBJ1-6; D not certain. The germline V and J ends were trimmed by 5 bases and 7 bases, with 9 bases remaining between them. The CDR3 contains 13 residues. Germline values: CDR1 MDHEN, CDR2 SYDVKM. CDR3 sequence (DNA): TGTGCCAGCAGTAGCGGGTCCAATTCACCCCTCCACTTT. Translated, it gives CASSSGSNSPLHF. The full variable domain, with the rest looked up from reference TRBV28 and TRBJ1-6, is DVKVTQSSRYLVKRTGEKVFLECVQDMDHENMFWYRQDPGLGLRLIYFSYDVKMKEKGDIPEGYSVSREKKERFSLILESASTNQTSMYLCASSSGSNSPLHFGNGTRLTVT.

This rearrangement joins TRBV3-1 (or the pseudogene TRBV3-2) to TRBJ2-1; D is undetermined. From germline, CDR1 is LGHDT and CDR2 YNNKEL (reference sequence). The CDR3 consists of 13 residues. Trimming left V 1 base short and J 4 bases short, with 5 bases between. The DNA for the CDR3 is TGTGCCAGCAGCCAAGGTTCTTACAATGAGCAGTTCTTC. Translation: CASSQGSYNEQFF.

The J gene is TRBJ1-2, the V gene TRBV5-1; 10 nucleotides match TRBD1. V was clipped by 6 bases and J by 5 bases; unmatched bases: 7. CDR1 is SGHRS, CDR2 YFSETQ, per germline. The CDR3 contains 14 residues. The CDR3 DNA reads TGCGCCAGCACCCCAGGACAGGGGGGATATGGCTACACCTTC. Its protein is CASTPGQGGYGYTF.

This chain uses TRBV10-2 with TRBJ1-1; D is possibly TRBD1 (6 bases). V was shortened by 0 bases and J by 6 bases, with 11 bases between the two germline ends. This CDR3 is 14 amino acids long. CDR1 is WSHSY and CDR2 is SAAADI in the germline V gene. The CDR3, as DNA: TGCGCCAGCAGTGAGTCGAGTGGGGGCCCTGAAGCTTTCTTT. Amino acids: CASSESSGGPEAFF.

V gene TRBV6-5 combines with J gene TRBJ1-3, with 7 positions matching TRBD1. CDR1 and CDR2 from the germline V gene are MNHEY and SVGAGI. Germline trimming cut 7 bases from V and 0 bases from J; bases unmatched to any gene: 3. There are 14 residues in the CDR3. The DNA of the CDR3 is TGTGCCAGCAACGACAGGGCCTCTGGAAACACCATATATTTT. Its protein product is CASNDRASGNTIYF.

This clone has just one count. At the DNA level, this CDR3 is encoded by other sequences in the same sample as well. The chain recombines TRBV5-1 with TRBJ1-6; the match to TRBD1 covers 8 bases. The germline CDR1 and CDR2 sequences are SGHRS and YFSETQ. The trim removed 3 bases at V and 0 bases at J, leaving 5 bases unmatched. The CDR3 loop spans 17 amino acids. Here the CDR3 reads CASSSGQGGSYNSPLHF. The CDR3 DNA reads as TGCGCCAGCAGCTCAGGACAGGGCGGCTCCTATAATTCACCCCTCCACTTT.

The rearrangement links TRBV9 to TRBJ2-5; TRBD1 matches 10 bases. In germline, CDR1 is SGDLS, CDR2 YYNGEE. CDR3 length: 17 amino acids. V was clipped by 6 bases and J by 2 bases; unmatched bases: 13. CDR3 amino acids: CASTRTGGSPAQETQYF. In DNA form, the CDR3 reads TGTGCCAGCACCAGGACAGGGGGTAGTCCCGCTCAAGAGACCCAGTACTTC.

The CDR3: CASSLAGGGQPQHF. The DNA for the CDR3 is TGTGCCAGCAGCCTAGCGGGGGGGGGTCAGCCCCAGCATTTT. The V call is TRBV3-1 (or the pseudogene TRBV3-2), the J call TRBJ1-5, with D possibly TRBD1 on 5 matching bases. Germline CDR1 is LGHDT and CDR2 is YNNKEL (reference sequence). This CDR3 region has 14 residues. With 4 bases removed from V and 6 bases from J, the gap between germline ends came to 13 bases.

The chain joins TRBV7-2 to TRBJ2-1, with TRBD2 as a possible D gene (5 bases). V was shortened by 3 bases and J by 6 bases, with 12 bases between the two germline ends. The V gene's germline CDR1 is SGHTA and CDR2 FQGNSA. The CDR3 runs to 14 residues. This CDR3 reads CASSFTGNGNEQFF. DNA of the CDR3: TGTGCCAGCAGCTTTACGGGAAATGGCAATGAGCAGTTCTTC.

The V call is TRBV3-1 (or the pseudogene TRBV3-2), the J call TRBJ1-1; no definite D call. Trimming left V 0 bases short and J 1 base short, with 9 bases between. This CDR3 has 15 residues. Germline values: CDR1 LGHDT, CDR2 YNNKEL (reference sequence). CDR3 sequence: CASSQDGVPNTEAFF. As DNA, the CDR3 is TGTGCCAGCAGCCAAGATGGAGTTCCGAACACTGAAGCTTTCTTT.

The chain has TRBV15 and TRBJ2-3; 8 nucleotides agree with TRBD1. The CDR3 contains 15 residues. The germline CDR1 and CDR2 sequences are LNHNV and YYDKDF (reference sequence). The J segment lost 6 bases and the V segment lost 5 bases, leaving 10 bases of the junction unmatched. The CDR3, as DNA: TGTGCCACCAGCGAGAGGGACAGGAATTGGGATACGCAGTATTTT. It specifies CATSERDRNWDTQYF.

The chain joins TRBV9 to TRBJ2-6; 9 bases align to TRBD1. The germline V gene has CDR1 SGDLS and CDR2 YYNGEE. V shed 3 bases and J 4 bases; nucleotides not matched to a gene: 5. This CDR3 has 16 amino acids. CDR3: CASSATGGAGANVLTF. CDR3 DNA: TGTGCCAGCAGCGCAACAGGGGGCGCCGGGGCCAACGTCCTGACTTTC.

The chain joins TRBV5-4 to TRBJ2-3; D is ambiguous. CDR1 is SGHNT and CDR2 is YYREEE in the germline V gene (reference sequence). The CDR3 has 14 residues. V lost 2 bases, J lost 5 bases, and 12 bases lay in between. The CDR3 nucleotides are TGTGCCAGCAGCTTTATCTGGAGTGGAGATACGCAGTATTTT. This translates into CASSFIWSGDTQYF.

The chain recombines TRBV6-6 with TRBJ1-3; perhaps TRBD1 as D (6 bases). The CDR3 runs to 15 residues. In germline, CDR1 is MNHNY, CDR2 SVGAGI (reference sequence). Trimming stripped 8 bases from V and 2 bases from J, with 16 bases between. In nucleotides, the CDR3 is TGTGCCAGCGGCCCACCACAGGGAACTGGAAACACCATATATTTT. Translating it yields CASGPPQGTGNTIYF.

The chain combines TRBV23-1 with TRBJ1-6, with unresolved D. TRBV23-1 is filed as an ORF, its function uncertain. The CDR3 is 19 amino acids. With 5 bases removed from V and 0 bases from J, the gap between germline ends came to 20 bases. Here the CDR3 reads CASSTPRRRRSSYNSPLHF. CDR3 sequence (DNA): TGCGCCAGCAGTACCCCTCGAAGACGCCGGAGCTCCTATAATTCACCCCTCCACTTT.

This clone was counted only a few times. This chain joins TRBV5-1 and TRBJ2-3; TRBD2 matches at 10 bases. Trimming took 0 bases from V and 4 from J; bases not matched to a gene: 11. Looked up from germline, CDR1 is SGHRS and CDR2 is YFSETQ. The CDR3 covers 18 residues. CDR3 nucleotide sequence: TGCGCCAGCAGCTTGGGGAATTTAGCGGGAGGAGTTCCAGATACGCAGTATTTT. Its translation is CASSLGNLAGGVPDTQYF.